Listed below are T cell receptor beta chains from one sample, sequenced in a study of identical twins. TCRdb fed the 5' RACE reads into MiXCR, producing one record per CDR3 protein. The sample consists of about 340,000 distinct CDR3 sequences, 9% to 15% of them appearing once. These data are also associated with another study on yellow fever vaccine responses in identical twins.

The sequenced sample consisted of CD8+ T cells sorted from blood. The receptors stem from a woman aged 18-29 years in good health. The CDR3 runs from the conserved cysteine through the conserved F or W. D genes are given only for firm matches. Not every row has a clone size; where given, it reads once, few, many or a size class.

TRBD2	TRBV6-1	.	TRBJ2-2	TGTGCCAGCTGGGGCCTTACTAGCGGAGCCAACACCGGGGAGCTGTTTTTT	CASWGLTSGANTGELFF
.	TRBV7-9	few	TRBJ2-5	TGTGCCAGCAGAGATACGGGGAGAGGATTTGAGACCCAGTACTTC	CASRDTGRGFETQYF
TRBD1	TRBV5-1	few	TRBJ1-1	TGCGCCAGCAGCTTTACCCCGGGACAGGGTTTCACTGAAGCTTTCTTT	CASSFTPGQGFTEAFF
.	TRBV7-9	few	TRBJ2-7	TGTGCCAGCAGCCCCCGGACAGAAGAACCCTACGAGCAGTACTTC	CASSPRTEEPYEQYF
.	TRBV7-9	.	TRBJ2-1	TGTGCCAGCAGCACACGAGGAGATAGCTCCTACAATGAGCAGTTCTTC	CASSTRGDSSYNEQFF
TRBD1	TRBV4-1	.	TRBJ2-5	TGCGCCAGCAGCCAAGTTGACAGGGGGCATGAGACCCAGTACTTC	CASSQVDRGHETQYF
.	TRBV6-1	few	TRBJ1-5	TGTGCCAGCAGTGAACTCCGAACCGTACAGCCCCAGCATTTT	CASSELRTVQPQHF
.	TRBV19	.	TRBJ2-3	TGTGCCAGTAGTACTCACGCCTTGCGAAAAAGCACAGATACGCAGTATTTT	CASSTHALRKSTDTQYF
.	TRBV6-5	.	TRBJ2-2	TGTGCCAGCAGTTCCGGGACTCTGAACACCGGGGAGCTGTTTTTT	CASSSGTLNTGELFF
.	TRBV25-1	many	TRBJ2-7	TGTGCCAGCGCCAAGGCGCGGTCCTACGAGCAGTACTTC	CASAKARSYEQYF
.	TRBV7-2	.	TRBJ2-4	TGTGCCAGCAGCTTAACGGTCAGGGAGGCCAAAAACATTCAGTACTTC	CASSLTVREAKNIQYF
TRBD2	TRBV24-1	.	TRBJ2-7	TGTGCCACCAGTGACCCGCGGACTAGCTCCTACGAGCAGTACTTC	CATSDPRTSSYEQYF
.	TRBV5-1	many	TRBJ2-1	TGCGCCAGCAGTGAGTCGGGGCAGGGACCTTACAATGAGCAGTTCTTC	CASSESGQGPYNEQFF
TRBD2	TRBV9	few	TRBJ2-1	TGTGCCAGCAGCGGCCCGAGCGGGATTGGGAACAATGAGCAGTTCTTC	CASSGPSGIGNNEQFF
TRBD1	TRBV5-1	few	TRBJ2-1	TGCGCCAGCAGCTCTAACCGGGACAGCTACAATGAGCAGTTCTTC	CASSSNRDSYNEQFF
.	TRBV12-3/TRBV12-4	many	TRBJ2-5	TGTGCCAGCAGTACATCTAGGATTAAAGAGACCCAGTACTTC	CASSTSRIKETQYF
.	TRBV4-1	few	TRBJ2-1	TGCGCCAGCAGCCAATCGGAGGGCTTGTCCAGTGAGCAGTTCTTC	CASSQSEGLSSEQFF
TRBD2	TRBV13	.	TRBJ2-1	TGTGCCAGCAGCTTATGGGGGACTAAGTACAATGAGCAGTTCTTC	CASSLWGTKYNEQFF
.	TRBV19	.	TRBJ2-1	TGTGCCAGTAGCCATGAGGGGTACTACAATGAGCAGTTCTTC	CASSHEGYYNEQFF
.	TRBV5-1	few	TRBJ2-1	TGCGCCAGCAGCTTGGTGACAGGACTCAATGAGCAGTTCTTC	CASSLVTGLNEQFF
.	TRBV13	.	TRBJ2-7	TGTGCCAGCAGCTTACCCGGGAGAGCGCGCGAGCAGTACTTC	CASSLPGRAREQYF
TRBD2	TRBV2	few	TRBJ2-1	TGTGCCAGCGGGCCGGGACTAGCGGGATATCATGAGCAGTTCTTC	CASGPGLAGYHEQFF
.	TRBV13	few	TRBJ2-3	TGTGCCAGCAGCAGTACCGGGACACCTGAAAGCGCAGATACGCAGTATTTT	CASSSTGTPESADTQYF
.	TRBV7-3	once	TRBJ2-5	TGTGCCAGCAGCTTAACGACCCGTCAGGAGGAGACCCAGTACTTC	CASSLTTRQEETQYF
TRBD1	TRBV2	.	TRBJ2-5	TGTGCCAGCAGTCGACGCACAGGGGTCCTTGGCGGGACCCAGTACTTC	CASSRRTGVLGGTQYF
TRBD1	TRBV13	.	TRBJ1-4	TGTGCCAGCAGCCCCGGACAGGGGGCAATAGAAAAACTGTTTTTT	CASSPGQGAIEKLFF
TRBD2	TRBV20-1	.	TRBJ2-3	TGCAGTGCTAGAGATCTACTAGCGGGAGCAGATACGCAGTATTTT	CSARDLLAGADTQYF
.	TRBV9	few	TRBJ1-2	TGTGCCAGCAGCGATACGCAGGGTCCTCGAGACTACACCTTC	CASSDTQGPRDYTF
.	TRBV3-1	many	TRBJ2-2	TGTGCCAGCAGCCAACGAACGGACTTGGCCGGGGAGCTGTTTTTT	CASSQRTDLAGELFF
TRBD2	TRBV13	few	TRBJ2-1	TGTGCCAGCAGCTTATGGCGGGAGGGCGACAATGAGCAGTTCTTC	CASSLWREGDNEQFF
.	TRBV11-2	.	TRBJ2-3	TGTGCCAGCAGCTTAGCAGCGACAGATACGCAGTATTTT	CASSLAATDTQYF
.	TRBV11-2	.	TRBJ2-6	TGTGCCAGCAGCTTATACGAACTGAGCTTTGGGGCCAACGTCCTGACTTTC	CASSLYELSFGANVLTF
.	TRBV21-1	.	TRBJ1-1	TGTGCCAGCACCTTTAGGGACAGGGCAAACACTGAAGCTTTCTTT	CASTFRDRANTEAFF
.	TRBV6-4	.	TRBJ1-5	TGTGCCAGCAGTGAGGCTAGGGAAGAGTGCAATCAGCCCCAGCATTTT	CASSEAREECNQPQHF